Following are 22 T cell receptor beta chains from one sample sequenced in a study of cytomegalovirus exposure and HLA in healthy donors. Both 60 Vbeta primers and 13 Jbeta primers went into the PCR. Repertoires were generated with immunoSEQ multiplex PCR, while TCRdb's copy carries only in-frame clones and drops some. The repertoire has around 140,000 clones, over 65% of them found once; the top ten carry more than 2.5%. Input material: PBMCs. These receptor sequences come from a male donor in good health and CMV-seronegative.

A single count supports this clone. An end of the junction differs from the germline gene, which may be a read error. The rearrangement uses TRBV7-9 and TRBJ1-1; tentative D call: TRBD1 (6 bases). Germline V gene data show CDR1 as SEHNR and CDR2 as FQNEAQ (reference sequence). CDR3 length: 15 amino acids. DNA of the CDR3: TGTTCCAGCAGCTTAGCAACAGGGATGAACACTGAAGCTTTCTTT. It translates to CSSSLATGMNTEAFF.

This chain uses TRBV6-4 with TRBJ2-1; 9 bases are shared with TRBD2. This CDR3 has 15 amino acids. Germline CDR1 reads MRHNA; CDR2 reads SNTAGT. With 5 bases clipped from V and 2 bases from J, the junction kept 4 bases outside the gene matches. The chain's CDR3 is CASSLLAGAYNEQFF. The CDR3 DNA follows: TGTGCCAGCAGTTTATTAGCGGGAGCCTACAATGAGCAGTTCTTC.

The rearrangement joins TRBV4-3 to TRBJ2-3; 9 nucleotides align to TRBD2. Germline assignment: CDR1 LGHNA and CDR2 YSLEER. This CDR3 has 14 residues. After removal of 8 bases from V and 4 bases from J, the junction contained 7 bases not matched to a gene. The CDR3 spells CASGVSGSADTQYF. The CDR3 bases are TGCGCCAGCGGGGTTAGCGGGAGTGCAGATACGCAGTATTTT.

The J gene is TRBJ2-5, the V gene TRBV9; D remains unclear. CDR1 and CDR2 from the germline V gene are SGDLS and YYNGEE. The CDR3 length is 17 residues. The V end lost 3 bases, the J end lost 2 bases, and 20 bases lay between the germline ends. CDR3 nucleotide sequence: TGTGCCAGCAGCGCCCGTTGGGCGCACACCTTTCAAGAGACCCAGTACTTC. It translates to CASSARWAHTFQETQYF. Combining the CDR3 with reference TRBV9 and TRBJ2-5 gives the whole variable domain DSGVTQTPKHLITATGQRVTLRCSPRSGDLSVYWYQQSLDQGLQFLIQYYNGEERAKGNILERFSAQQFPDLHSELNLSSLELGDSALYFCASSARWAHTFQETQYFGPGTRLLVL.

V is TRBV5-1 and J is TRBJ2-7; 16 positions match TRBD2. Trimming cost V 3 bases and J 6 bases; bases outside gene matches: 6. The CDR3 totals 16 residues. The V gene's germline CDR1 is SGHRS and CDR2 YFSETQ. DNA of the CDR3: TGCGCCAGCAGCTCGGGACTAGCGGGAGGGCAAAGCGAGCAGTACTTC. Translating it yields CASSSGLAGGQSEQYF.

This clone was seen more than once but under ten times. This sequence joins TRBV19 and TRBJ1-5; the match to TRBD1 covers 9 bases. The CDR3 is 14 amino acids. Germline CDR1 reads LNHDA; CDR2 reads SQIVND (reference sequence). Unmatched junction bases numbered 9, after V lost 9 bases and J lost 6 bases. CDR3 sequence reads: CASKGQGLGQPQHF. The CDR3 DNA is TGTGCCAGCAAGGGACAGGGTTTAGGTCAGCCCCAGCATTTT.

The chain carries TRBV5-1 and TRBJ1-1; no definite D call. The CDR3 is made up of 13 amino acids. CDR1 is SGHRS, CDR2 YFSETQ, per germline. Trimming took off 4 bases at V and 1 base at J, with 8 bases between the two ends. Here the CDR3 DNA reads TGCGCCAGCAGCCTGTTAGAGAACACTGAAGCTTTCTTT. It specifies CASSLLENTEAFF.

The V call is TRBV4-3, the J call TRBJ2-1, with D possibly matching TRBD2 (5 bases). Germline values: CDR1 LGHNA, CDR2 YSLEER. With 2 bases removed from V and 5 bases from J, the gap between germline ends came to 16 bases. The CDR3 runs 16 residues. The CDR3 region is CASSQSLGLANNEQFF. The CDR3 region has the DNA TGCGCCAGCAGCCAAAGTCTTGGACTGGCGAACAATGAGCAGTTCTTC.

The chain links TRBV2 to TRBJ1-3; a weak D match, TRBD1 (6 bases). Germline CDR1 SNHLY, CDR2 FYNNEI. This CDR3 spans 15 amino acids. V lost 5 bases and J 2 bases, leaving 13 bases between the germline ends. CDR3 nucleotide sequence: TGTGCCAGCAGTATCACAACAGGGACTGGAAACACCATATATTTT. It specifies CASSITTGTGNTIYF.

This clone was detected only once. This CDR3 fails to terminate in the conserved phenylalanine or tryptophan, so it likely reflects a read error. This chain links TRBV6-1 with TRBJ1-2; perhaps TRBD1 as D (6 bases). This CDR3 has 13 amino acids. CDR1 and CDR2 from the germline V gene are MNHNS and SASEGT. V was clipped by 8 bases and J by 6 bases, with 16 bases between them. The CDR3 DNA is TGTGCCAGCCACCGGGCAGGGGAGCATGGCTACACCCTC. It specifies CASHRAGEHGYTL.

This clone was observed once. This sequence joins TRBV19 and TRBJ2-4; D gene uncertain. Germline values: CDR1 LNHDA, CDR2 SQIVND (reference sequence). Trimming took 2 bases from V and 7 from J, leaving 12 bases between them. The CDR3 runs 14 residues. CDR3 amino acids: CASSISSGRNIQYF. Here the CDR3 DNA reads TGTGCCAGTAGTATATCCTCGGGTAGGAACATTCAGTACTTC.

The rearrangement uses TRBV27 and TRBJ2-3; 9 nucleotides align to TRBD1. V gave up 5 bases and J gave up 5 bases; unmatched junction bases: 11. CDR1 and CDR2 (germline): MNHEY, SMNVEV (reference sequence). There are 16 residues in the CDR3. In nucleotides, the CDR3 is TGTGCCAGCAGTCAACACCGGGACAGGGAGGGAGATACGCAGTATTTT. Amino acids: CASSQHRDREGDTQYF.

V gene TRBV28 combines with J gene TRBJ2-3; the match to TRBD1 covers 7 bases. The CDR3 has 16 residues. V was pared by 2 bases and J by 2 bases, with 7 bases of the junction left unmatched. The germline V gene has CDR1 MDHEN and CDR2 SYDVKM. CDR3 in amino acids: CASSLLGQGDTDTQYF. The CDR3 DNA reads TGTGCCAGCAGTTTACTTGGTCAGGGGGACACAGATACGCAGTATTTT.

V is TRBV18 and J is TRBJ2-2; 11 bases agree with TRBD1. This CDR3 has 14 amino acids. V trimming: 8 bases; J trimming: 7 bases; junction bases outside the gene matches: 6. Germline loops: CDR1 KGHSH, CDR2 LQKENI. CDR3 loop: CASDGQGAVGELFF. CDR3 in DNA: TGTGCCAGCGACGGACAGGGGGCGGTCGGGGAGCTGTTTTTT. Filled out from reference TRBV18 and TRBJ2-2, the complete variable domain reads NAGVMQNPRHLVRRRGQEARLRCSPMKGHSHVYWYRQLPEEGLKFMVYLQKENIIDESGMPKERFSAEFPKEGPSILRIQQVVRGDSAAYFCASDGQGAVGELFFGEGSRLTVL.

This rearrangement joins TRBV18 to TRBJ2-7; D remains ambiguous. V was pared by 1 base and J by 5 bases, with 15 bases between. Germline CDR1 is KGHSH and CDR2 is LQKENI. The CDR3 covers 15 residues. The DNA for the CDR3 is TGTGCCAGCTCACCACTTGCAGCGCCAATGAACGAGCAGTACTTC. This codes for CASSPLAAPMNEQYF.

The chain is built from TRBV4-2 and TRBJ2-7, with a possible D match to TRBD1 (5 bases). In germline, CDR1 is LGHNA, CDR2 YNFKEQ. This CDR3 region has 16 residues. Trimming removed 0 bases at V and 3 bases at J, with 15 bases between. The CDR3 DNA sequence: TGTGCCAGCAGCCAAGATAGACAGACCCCCGTCTACGAGCAGTACTTC. It translates to CASSQDRQTPVYEQYF.

This clone was counted once. The rearrangement links TRBV30 to TRBJ2-7; D is unresolved. V shed 3 bases and J shed 0 bases, with 6 bases lying between them. CDR1 and CDR2 (germline): GTSNPN, SVGIG (reference sequence). The CDR3 runs to 12 residues. CDR3 nucleotide sequence: TGTGCCTGGAGGCACAGCTCCTACGAGCAGTACTTC. Encoded protein: CAWRHSSYEQYF.

This clone was seen only a few times. This sequence joins TRBV4-3 and TRBJ2-1; a weak D match, TRBD2 (6 bases). Trimming removed 4 bases from V and 0 bases from J, with 10 bases in between. The CDR3 runs to 15 residues. CDR1 is LGHNA and CDR2 is YSLEER in the germline V gene. Written as DNA, the CDR3 is TGCGCCAGCAGCCGGAGACTAGACTCCTACAATGAGCAGTTCTTC. This gives the protein CASSRRLDSYNEQFF.

The chain is built from TRBV29-1 and TRBJ1-1, with D possibly matching TRBD1 (5 bases). CDR3 length equals 11 residues. V lost 6 bases and J lost 2, with 7 bases in between. From germline, CDR1 is SQVTM and CDR2 ANQGSEA. The CDR3 DNA reads as TGCAGCGTCAGGGATAACACTGAAGCTTTCTTT. Protein: CSVRDNTEAFF.

The chain carries TRBV6-5 and TRBJ2-5; TRBD1 aligns across 8 bases. Germline loops: CDR1 MNHEY, CDR2 SVGAGI. CDR3 length: 15 amino acids. J gave up 4 bases and V 6 bases, and 10 bases lay outside the gene matches. The CDR3 sequence is CASRARQGYGETQYF. The CDR3 DNA reads as TGTGCCAGCAGGGCAAGACAGGGGTACGGAGAGACCCAGTACTTC.

The V gene is TRBV5-6, the J gene TRBJ1-2; 7 bases agree with TRBD1. Germline CDR1 reads SGHDT; CDR2 reads YYEEEE. CDR3 length equals 15 residues. V was clipped by 3 bases and J by 3 bases; unmatched bases: 8. The DNA of the CDR3 is TGTGCCAGCAGCTCGTCCGGGACAGATTACTATGGCTACACCTTC. Its protein product is CASSSSGTDYYGYTF.

In its sample, this clone was seen once. This chain links TRBV6-1 with TRBJ1-1; 7 bases fit TRBD1. The CDR3 is 14 residues long. Germline lookup yields CDR1 MNHNS and CDR2 SASEGT. J gave up 3 bases and V 6 bases, and 7 bases lay outside the gene matches. The CDR3 nucleotides are TGTGCCAGCAGCGCCCGACAGGGATACACTGAAGCTTTCTTT. Translating it yields CASSARQGYTEAFF.